Following are 14 T cell receptor beta chains from one sample sequenced in a study of blood T cell repertoires in COVID-19. Libraries were prepared by immunoSEQ multiplex PCR; TCRdb keeps only in-frame clonotypes and omits some of them. The repertoire consists of about 150,000 clones, with roughly 80% occurring once and the leading ten covering roughly 3.6%. Specimen: peripheral blood. These receptors were collected from a woman aged 80 or over with acute or convalescent COVID-19.

V and J are TRBV5-1 and TRBJ2-2; D may be TRBD2 (6 bases). Germline V lookup: CDR1 SGHRS, CDR2 YFSETQ. The CDR3 sequence is 15 residues long. Trimming cost V 3 bases and J 2 bases, with 11 bases left between them. Here the CDR3 DNA reads TGCGCCAGCAGCTGGCTTAGCGGAAACACCGGGGAGCTGTTTTTT. Residues: CASSWLSGNTGELFF.

The chain employs TRBV7-3 and TRBJ1-1, with 7 positions matching TRBD1. Germline loops: CDR1 SGHTA, CDR2 FQGTGA. Unmatched junction bases numbered 7, after V lost 5 bases and J lost 7 bases. The CDR3 contains 13 residues. The CDR3 DNA reads as TGTGCCAGCAGCATACAACAGGGGAGTGAAGCTTTCTTT. Its translation: CASSIQQGSEAFF.

The chain carries TRBV3-1 (or the pseudogene TRBV3-2) and TRBJ1-1, with 8 positions matching TRBD1. In germline, CDR1 is LGHDT, CDR2 YNNKEL (reference sequence). This CDR3 region has 14 residues. With 5 bases clipped from V and 5 bases from J, the junction kept 7 bases outside the gene matches. CDR3 sequence reads: CASSTRQGWTEAFF. The CDR3 DNA is TGTGCCAGCAGCACCCGACAGGGGTGGACTGAAGCTTTCTTT.

The V call is TRBV19, the J call TRBJ2-1; 12 nucleotides align to TRBD2. V dropped 5 bases and J dropped 7; count of bases not matched to a gene: 18. Germline assignment: CDR1 LNHDA and CDR2 SQIVND (reference sequence). The CDR3 contains 19 residues. The CDR3 bases are TGTGCCAGTAGTCGATTCGCGGAGCTAGCGGGGGGGCCAGGGAATGAGCAGTTCTTC. This gives the protein CASSRFAELAGGPGNEQFF. Complete variable domain (other parts from reference TRBV19 and TRBJ2-1): DGGITQSPKYLFRKEGQNVTLSCEQNLNHDAMYWYRQDPGQGLRLIYYSQIVNDFQKGDIAEGYSVSREKKESFPLTVTSAQKNPTAFYLCASSRFAELAGGPGNEQFFGPGTRLTVL.

This chain uses TRBV25-1 with TRBJ2-2; 7 nucleotides align to TRBD1. Germline trimming cut 7 bases from V and 1 base from J; bases unmatched to any gene: 6. The germline V gene encodes CDR1 MGHDK and CDR2 SYGVNS. This CDR3 comprises 15 residues. This chain's CDR3 is CASKGTAKNTGELFF. The DNA of the CDR3 is TGTGCCAGCAAAGGGACAGCGAAGAACACCGGGGAGCTGTTTTTT.

This chain links TRBV29-1 with TRBJ1-1, with 8 positions matching TRBD1. There are 14 residues in the CDR3. Germline trimming cut 2 bases from V and 5 bases from J; bases unmatched to any gene: 7. Germline values: CDR1 SQVTM, CDR2 ANQGSEA. The CDR3 DNA sequence: TGCAGCGTTGAACAGGACAGGGTAGGAACTGAAGCTTTCTTT. Residues: CSVEQDRVGTEAFF. Drawing the rest from reference TRBV29-1 and TRBJ1-1, the complete variable domain is SAVISQKPSRDICQRGTSLTIQCQVDSQVTMMFWYRQQPGQSLTLIATANQGSEATYESGFVIDKFPISRPNLTFSTLTVSNMSPEDSSIYLCSVEQDRVGTEAFFGQGTRLTVV.

V and J are TRBV7-2 and TRBJ2-2; 7 bases are a match to TRBD1. The CDR3 contains 15 residues. J gave up 3 bases and V 2 bases, and 3 bases lay outside the gene matches. From germline, CDR1 is SGHTA and CDR2 FQGNSA. Written as DNA, the CDR3 is TGTGCCAGCAGCTTACGACAGGGCCACACCGGGGAGCTGTTTTTT. Translated, it gives CASSLRQGHTGELFF.

The CDR3 loop is CASSRGQGATNEKLFF. CDR3 in DNA: TGTGCCAGCAGCCGGGGACAGGGGGCTACTAATGAAAAACTGTTTTTT. V usage is TRBV5-6 and J usage is TRBJ1-4; 12 nucleotides line up with TRBD1. Looked up from germline, CDR1 is SGHDT and CDR2 is YYEEEE. The CDR3 totals 16 residues. J was trimmed by 2 bases and V by 4 bases; bases with no gene match: 3.

This clone was recorded only once. This chain uses TRBV19 with TRBJ2-1; 12 nucleotides align to TRBD2. CDR1 is LNHDA, CDR2 SQIVND, per germline (reference sequence). The CDR3 has 19 residues. The ends lost 6 bases at V and 7 bases at J; junction bases unmatched: 19. The CDR3, as DNA: TGTGCCAGTAGCCCCTATCCCGGGACTAGCGGGTTTTATGGAAATGAGCAGTTCTTC. Its protein is CASSPYPGTSGFYGNEQFF.

This chain connects TRBV19 to TRBJ1-3; D call uncertain. The CDR3 covers 14 residues. Deletions cut 3 bases from V and 4 bases from J, with 10 bases between. The V gene's germline CDR1 is LNHDA and CDR2 SQIVND (reference sequence). The CDR3 here is CASSIPGAGNTIYF. Here the CDR3 DNA reads TGTGCCAGTAGTATCCCCGGAGCGGGAAACACCATATATTTT.

On this clone itself: The junction shows a germline mismatch at one end, possibly a read error. The rearrangement joins TRBV3-1 (or the pseudogene TRBV3-2) to TRBJ2-5; 9 nucleotides line up with TRBD1. Per germline, CDR1 LGHDT and CDR2 YNNKEL (reference sequence). The CDR3 is made up of 14 amino acids. The CDR3 nucleotides are TGTGCCAGCAGCAAAGACAGGGGGAAAGAGACCCAGTACTTC. It codes for CASSKDRGKETQYF.

This chain joins TRBV5-1 and TRBJ1-3; no firm D call. The germline V gene encodes CDR1 SGHRS and CDR2 YFSETQ. The germline V and J ends were trimmed by 0 bases and 4 bases, with 5 bases remaining between them. The CDR3 has 13 amino acids. This CDR3 is CASSLGHGNTIYF. The DNA of the CDR3 is TGCGCCAGCAGCTTGGGACACGGAAACACCATATATTTT.

This clone was seen just once. This chain uses TRBV7-2 with TRBJ1-1; D is uncertain. CDR1 SGHTA and CDR2 FQGNSA come from the germline V gene. The CDR3 contains 15 residues. Trimming took off 4 bases at V and 1 base at J, with 13 bases between the two ends. The CDR3 DNA reads TGTGCCAGCAGCTCAACCTCCGCGGGGAACACTGAAGCTTTCTTT. Its protein is CASSSTSAGNTEAFF.

This clone turned up a few times. This chain connects TRBV6-5 to TRBJ1-1; 11 nucleotides align to TRBD1. The CDR3 has 14 amino acids. The ends lost 6 bases at V and 6 bases at J; junction bases unmatched: 6. Germline CDR1 reads MNHEY; CDR2 reads SVGAGI. CDR3 loop: CASSGGQGAAEAFF. The CDR3, as DNA: TGTGCCAGCAGCGGAGGACAGGGGGCTGCTGAAGCTTTCTTT.